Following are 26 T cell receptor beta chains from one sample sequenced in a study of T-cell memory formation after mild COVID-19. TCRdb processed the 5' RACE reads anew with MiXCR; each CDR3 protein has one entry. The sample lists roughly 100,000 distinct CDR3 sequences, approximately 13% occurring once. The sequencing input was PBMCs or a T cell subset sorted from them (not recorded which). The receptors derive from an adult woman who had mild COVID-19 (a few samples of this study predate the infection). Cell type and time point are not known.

The CDR3 DNA is TGTGCCAGCAGTTTACTGGGGGGGCACTCCTACGAGCAGTACTTC. Its translation is CASSLLGGHSYEQYF. This sequence joins TRBV12-3 or TRBV12-4 and TRBJ2-7, with D tentatively TRBD2 (7 bases). The CDR3 spans 15 residues. Trimming took off 2 bases at V and 0 bases at J, with 11 bases between the two ends.

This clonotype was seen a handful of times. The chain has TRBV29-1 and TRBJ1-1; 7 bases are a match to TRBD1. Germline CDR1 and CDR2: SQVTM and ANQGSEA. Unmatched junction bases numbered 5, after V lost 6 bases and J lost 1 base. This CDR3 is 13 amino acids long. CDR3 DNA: TGCAGCGTCACGGGACAGACGAACACTGAAGCTTTCTTT. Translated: CSVTGQTNTEAFF.

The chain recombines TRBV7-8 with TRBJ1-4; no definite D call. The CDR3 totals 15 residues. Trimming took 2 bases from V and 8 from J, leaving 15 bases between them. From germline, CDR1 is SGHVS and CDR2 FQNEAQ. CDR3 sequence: CASSLRQWIDEKLFF. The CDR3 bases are TGTGCCAGCAGCTTACGGCAGTGGATCGACGAAAAACTGTTTTTT.

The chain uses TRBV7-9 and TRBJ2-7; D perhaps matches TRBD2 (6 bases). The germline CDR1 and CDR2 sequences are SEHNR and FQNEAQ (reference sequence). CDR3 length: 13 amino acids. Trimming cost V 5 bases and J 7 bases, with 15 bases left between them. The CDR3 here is CASSASPGREQYF. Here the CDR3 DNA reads TGTGCCAGCAGCGCGAGCCCGGGGAGGGAGCAGTACTTC.

CDR3 residues: CASSQGRGGSYNEQFF. The CDR3 nucleotides are TGCGCCAGCAGCCAAGGGCGGGGGGGCTCCTACAATGAGCAGTTCTTC. The chain carries TRBV4-3 and TRBJ2-1; TRBD2 matches at 9 bases. Germline V lookup: CDR1 LGHNA, CDR2 YSLEER. V lost 1 base and J lost 0; bases outside the gene matches: 1. The CDR3 runs 16 residues.

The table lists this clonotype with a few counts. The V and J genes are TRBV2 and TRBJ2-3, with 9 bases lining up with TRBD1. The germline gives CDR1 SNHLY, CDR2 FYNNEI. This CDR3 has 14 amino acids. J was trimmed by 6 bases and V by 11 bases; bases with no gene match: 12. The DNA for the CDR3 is TGTGCCGTGACGGGGGACAGGGAGTGGGATACGCAGTATTTT. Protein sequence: CAVTGDREWDTQYF.

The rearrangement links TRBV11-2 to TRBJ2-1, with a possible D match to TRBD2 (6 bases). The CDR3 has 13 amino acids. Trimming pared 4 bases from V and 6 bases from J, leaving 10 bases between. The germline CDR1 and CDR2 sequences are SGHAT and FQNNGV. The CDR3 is CASSSGGVNEQFF. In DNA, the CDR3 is TGTGCCAGCAGCTCCGGCGGGGTCAATGAGCAGTTCTTC.

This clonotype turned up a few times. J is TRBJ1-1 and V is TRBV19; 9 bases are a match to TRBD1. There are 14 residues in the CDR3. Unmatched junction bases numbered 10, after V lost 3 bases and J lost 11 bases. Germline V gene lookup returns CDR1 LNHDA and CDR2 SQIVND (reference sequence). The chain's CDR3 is CASSIGSGTGNAFF. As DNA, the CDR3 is TGTGCCAGTAGTATCGGGTCCGGGACAGGGAATGCTTTCTTT.

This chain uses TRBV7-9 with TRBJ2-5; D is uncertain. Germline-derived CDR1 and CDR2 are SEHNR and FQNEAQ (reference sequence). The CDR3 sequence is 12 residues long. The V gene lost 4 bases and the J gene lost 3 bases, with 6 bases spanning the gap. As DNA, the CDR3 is TGTGCCAGCAGCTCCGAGGAAGAGACCCAGTACTTC. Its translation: CASSSEEETQYF.

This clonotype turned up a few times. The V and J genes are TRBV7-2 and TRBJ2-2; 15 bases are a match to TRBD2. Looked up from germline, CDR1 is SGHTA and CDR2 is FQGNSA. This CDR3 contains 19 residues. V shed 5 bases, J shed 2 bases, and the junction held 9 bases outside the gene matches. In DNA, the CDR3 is TGTGCCAGCAGCCTAGGACTAGCGGGAGGGCCCATAAACACCGGGGAGCTGTTTTTT. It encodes CASSLGLAGGPINTGELFF.

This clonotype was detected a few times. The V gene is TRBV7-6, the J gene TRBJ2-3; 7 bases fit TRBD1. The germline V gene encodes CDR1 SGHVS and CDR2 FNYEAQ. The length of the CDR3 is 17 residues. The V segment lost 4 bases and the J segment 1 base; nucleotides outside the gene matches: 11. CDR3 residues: CASSSIPRGLGTDTQYF. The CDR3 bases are TGTGCCAGCAGCTCCATCCCGAGGGGGCTTGGCACAGATACGCAGTATTTT.

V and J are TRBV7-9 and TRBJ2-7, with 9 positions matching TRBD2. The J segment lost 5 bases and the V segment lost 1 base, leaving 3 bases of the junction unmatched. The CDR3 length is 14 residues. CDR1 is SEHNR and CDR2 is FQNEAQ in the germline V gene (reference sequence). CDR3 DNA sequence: TGTGCCAGCAGCTTAGGACTAGCGGCCCACGAGCAGTACTTC. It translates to CASSLGLAAHEQYF.

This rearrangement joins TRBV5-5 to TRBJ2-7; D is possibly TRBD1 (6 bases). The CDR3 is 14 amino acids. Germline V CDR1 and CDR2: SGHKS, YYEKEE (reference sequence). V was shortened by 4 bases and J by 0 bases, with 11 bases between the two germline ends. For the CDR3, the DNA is TGTGCCAGCAGCATTGACAGGTTCTCCTACGAGCAGTACTTC. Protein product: CASSIDRFSYEQYF.

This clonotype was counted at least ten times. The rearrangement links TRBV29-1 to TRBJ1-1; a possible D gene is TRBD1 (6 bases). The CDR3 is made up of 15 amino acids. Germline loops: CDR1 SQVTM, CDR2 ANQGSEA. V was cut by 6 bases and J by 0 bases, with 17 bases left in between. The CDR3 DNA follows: TGCAGCGTCCAGCGGAGGGGGAAGATGAACACTGAAGCTTTCTTT. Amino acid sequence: CSVQRRGKMNTEAFF.

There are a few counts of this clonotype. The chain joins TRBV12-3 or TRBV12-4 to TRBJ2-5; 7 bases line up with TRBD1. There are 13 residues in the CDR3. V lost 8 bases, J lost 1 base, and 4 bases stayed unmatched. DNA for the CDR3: TGTGCCAGCTGGGACAGTACCCAAGAGACCCAGTACTTC. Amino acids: CASWDSTQETQYF.

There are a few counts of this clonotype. CDR3 nucleotide sequence: TGTGCCAGCAGTGATTATGTCACAGCACCTTCCTACGAGCAGTACTTC. This codes for CASSDYVTAPSYEQYF. J is TRBJ2-7 and V is TRBV2; D remains unclear. The CDR3 runs to 16 residues. The V end lost 3 bases, the J end lost 1 base, and 16 bases lay between the germline ends. The germline CDR1 and CDR2 sequences are SNHLY and FYNNEI.

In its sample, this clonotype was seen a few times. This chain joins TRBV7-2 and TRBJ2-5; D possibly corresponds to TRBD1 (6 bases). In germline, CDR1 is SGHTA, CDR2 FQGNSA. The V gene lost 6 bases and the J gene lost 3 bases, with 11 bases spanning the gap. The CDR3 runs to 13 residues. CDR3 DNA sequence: TGTGCCAGCAGACCCGGACAGAAAGAGACCCAGTACTTC. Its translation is CASRPGQKETQYF.

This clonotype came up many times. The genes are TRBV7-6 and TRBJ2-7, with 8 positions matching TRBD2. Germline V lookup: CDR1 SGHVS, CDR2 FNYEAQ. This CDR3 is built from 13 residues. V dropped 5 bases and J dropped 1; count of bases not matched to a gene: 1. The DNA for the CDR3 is TGTGCCAGCAGCACGGGGGGGTCCTACGAGCAGTACTTC. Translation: CASSTGGSYEQYF.

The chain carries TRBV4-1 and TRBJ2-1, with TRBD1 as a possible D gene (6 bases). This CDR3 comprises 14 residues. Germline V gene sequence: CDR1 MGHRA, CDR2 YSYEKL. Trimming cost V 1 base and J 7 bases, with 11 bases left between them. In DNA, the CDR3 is TGCGCCAGCAGCCAAGCCCAGGGGCGGAATGAGCAGTTCTTC. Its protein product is CASSQAQGRNEQFF.

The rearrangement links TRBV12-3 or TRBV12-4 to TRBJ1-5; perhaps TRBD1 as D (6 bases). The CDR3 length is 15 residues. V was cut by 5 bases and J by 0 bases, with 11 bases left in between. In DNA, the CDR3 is TGTGCCAGCAGTCCCCGGACAGTTAGCAATCAGCCCCAGCATTTT. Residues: CASSPRTVSNQPQHF.

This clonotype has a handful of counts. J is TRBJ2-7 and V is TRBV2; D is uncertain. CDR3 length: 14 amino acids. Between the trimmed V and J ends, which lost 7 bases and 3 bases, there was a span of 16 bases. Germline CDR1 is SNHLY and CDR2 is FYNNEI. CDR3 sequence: CASILQEGIYEQYF. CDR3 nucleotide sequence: TGTGCCAGCATACTCCAGGAAGGGATCTACGAGCAGTACTTC.

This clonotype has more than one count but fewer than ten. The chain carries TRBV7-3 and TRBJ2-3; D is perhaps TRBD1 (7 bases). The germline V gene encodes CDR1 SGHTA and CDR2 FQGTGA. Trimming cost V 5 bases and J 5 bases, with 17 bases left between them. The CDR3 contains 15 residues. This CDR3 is CASSPDGGGGDTQYF. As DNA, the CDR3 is TGTGCCAGCAGCCCCGATGGAGGGGGCGGAGATACGCAGTATTTT.

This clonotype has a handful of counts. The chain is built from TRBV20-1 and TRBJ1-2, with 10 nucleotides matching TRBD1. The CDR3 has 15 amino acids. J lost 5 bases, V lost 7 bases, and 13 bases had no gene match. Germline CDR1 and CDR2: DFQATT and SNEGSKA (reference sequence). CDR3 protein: CSVRDRGSIGYGYTF. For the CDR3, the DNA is TGCAGTGTGCGGGACAGGGGTTCGATCGGATATGGCTACACCTTC.

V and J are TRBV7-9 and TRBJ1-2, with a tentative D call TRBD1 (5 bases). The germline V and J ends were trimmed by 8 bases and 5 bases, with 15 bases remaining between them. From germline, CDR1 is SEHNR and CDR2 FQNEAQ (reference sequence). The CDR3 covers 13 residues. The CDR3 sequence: CASSGAGIYGYTF. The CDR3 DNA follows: TGTGCCAGCTCCGGGGCCGGGATATATGGCTACACCTTC.

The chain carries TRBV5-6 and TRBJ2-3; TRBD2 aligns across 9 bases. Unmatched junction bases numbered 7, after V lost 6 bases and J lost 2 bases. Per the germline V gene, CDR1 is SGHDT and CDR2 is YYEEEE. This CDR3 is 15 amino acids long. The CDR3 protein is CASISRGLATDTQYF. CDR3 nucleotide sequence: TGTGCCAGCATCTCCAGGGGACTAGCCACAGATACGCAGTATTTT.

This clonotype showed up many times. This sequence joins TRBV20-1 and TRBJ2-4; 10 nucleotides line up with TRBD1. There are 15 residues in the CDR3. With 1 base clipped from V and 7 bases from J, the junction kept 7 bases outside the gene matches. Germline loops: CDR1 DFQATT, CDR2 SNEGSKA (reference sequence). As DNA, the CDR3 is TGCAGTGCTAGAGGTCGACAGGGGGCCAGGAACATTCAGTACTTC. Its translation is CSARGRQGARNIQYF.